Presented here are 10 T cell receptor beta chains from one specimen sequenced in a study of blood T cell repertoires in COVID-19. Some clones are missing from TCRdb's copy, which holds only in-frame ones; the method was immunoSEQ multiplex PCR. This repertoire shows 200,000 to 300,000 clones, roughly 87% found once; its top ten account for 7.2%. Sequencing input: peripheral blood. The source is a man in his 60s who had recovered from COVID-19.

This chain uses TRBV11-2 with TRBJ2-2; the D gene is possibly TRBD1 (6 bases). Trimming stripped 5 bases from V and 7 bases from J, with 20 bases between. The CDR3 has 16 residues. CDR1 SGHAT and CDR2 FQNNGV come from the germline V gene. In DNA, the CDR3 is TGTGCCAGCAGCCTATCACGGGATCCACAGGGCGGGGAGCTGTTTTTT. Translated: CASSLSRDPQGGELFF.

The chain's CDR3 is CASSLWTGANGYTF. CDR3 nucleotides: TGTGCCAGCAGCTTGTGGACAGGGGCGAATGGCTACACCTTC. The gene calls are TRBV5-5 and TRBJ1-2; 9 bases line up with TRBD1. This CDR3 is 14 amino acids long. J gave up 6 bases and V 1 base, and 4 bases lay outside the gene matches. Germline V gene data show CDR1 as SGHKS and CDR2 as YYEKEE (reference sequence).

In its sample, this clone was seen a few times. Other nucleotide sequences from this sample produce the same CDR3. This chain uses TRBV6-4 with TRBJ1-1, with TRBD1 matching over 8 bases. Germline trimming cut 6 bases from V and 1 base from J; bases unmatched to any gene: 1. CDR1 MRHNA and CDR2 SNTAGT come from the germline V gene. This CDR3 contains 13 residues. CDR3 in amino acids: CASSDRGNTEAFF. CDR3 bases: TGTGCCAGCAGCGACAGGGGGAACACTGAAGCTTTCTTT.

J is TRBJ2-3 and V is TRBV24-1; 9 positions match TRBD2. After removal of 10 bases from V and 5 bases from J, the junction contained 9 bases not matched to a gene. This CDR3 contains 14 residues. Germline values: CDR1 KGHDR, CDR2 SFDVKD. As DNA, the CDR3 is TGTGCCACTTCCGGGACTAGCAGGGGAGATACGCAGTATTTT. Amino acid sequence: CATSGTSRGDTQYF.

The chain recombines TRBV12-5 with TRBJ2-3; 13 positions match TRBD2. CDR1 is LGHNT, CDR2 FRNRAP, per germline. This CDR3 contains 17 residues. The V segment lost 3 bases and the J segment 2 bases; nucleotides outside the gene matches: 5. For the CDR3, the DNA is TGTGCTAGTGGTTTCTCGACTAGCGGGGGGATCACAGATACGCAGTATTTT. Translated, it gives CASGFSTSGGITDTQYF.

V is TRBV20-1 and J is TRBJ2-3, with D possibly being TRBD2 (6 bases). The CDR3 covers 15 residues. Germline V lookup: CDR1 DFQATT, CDR2 SNEGSKA (reference sequence). V dropped 3 bases and J dropped 1 base, with 14 bases sitting between them. CDR3: CSASLRGLGTDTQYF. CDR3 DNA sequence: TGCAGTGCTAGTTTACGGGGGTTAGGCACAGATACGCAGTATTTT.

The rearrangement links TRBV9 to TRBJ2-7; maybe TRBD2 (6 bases). Germline lookup yields CDR1 SGDLS and CDR2 YYNGEE. V lost 0 bases to trimming and J lost 1 base, with 11 bases between them. The CDR3 length is 15 residues. CDR3 region: CASSVGGGGSYEQYF. CDR3 sequence (DNA): TGTGCCAGCAGCGTAGGTGGGGGAGGTTCCTACGAGCAGTACTTC.

The chain joins TRBV4-1 to TRBJ1-2, with D possibly TRBD1 on 5 matching bases. The V gene lost 4 bases and the J gene lost 4 bases, with 13 bases spanning the gap. CDR3 size: 14 residues. Germline CDR1 MGHRA, CDR2 YSYEKL. The CDR3 here is CASSLGGMGYGYTF. The CDR3 DNA reads as TGCGCCAGCAGCCTGGGGGGAATGGGCTATGGCTACACCTTC.

V and J are TRBV7-8 and TRBJ2-3; perhaps TRBD2 as D (5 bases). Trimming stripped 5 bases from V and 3 bases from J, with 15 bases between. Germline V gene data show CDR1 as SGHVS and CDR2 as FQNEAQ. This CDR3 contains 15 residues. The CDR3 here is CASSARGSRTDTQYF. Here the CDR3 DNA reads TGTGCCAGCAGCGCACGAGGGTCCCGGACAGATACGCAGTATTTT.

This clone appeared once. The chain couples TRBV7-9 to TRBJ1-4, with D maybe TRBD1 (5 bases). Trimming left V 4 bases short and J 2 bases short, with 8 bases between. CDR3 length: 14 amino acids. Germline-derived CDR1 and CDR2 are SEHNR and FQNEAQ (reference sequence). For the CDR3, the DNA is TGTGCCAGCAGCTCAGGGTTGACTAATGAAAAACTGTTTTTT. This codes for CASSSGLTNEKLFF.